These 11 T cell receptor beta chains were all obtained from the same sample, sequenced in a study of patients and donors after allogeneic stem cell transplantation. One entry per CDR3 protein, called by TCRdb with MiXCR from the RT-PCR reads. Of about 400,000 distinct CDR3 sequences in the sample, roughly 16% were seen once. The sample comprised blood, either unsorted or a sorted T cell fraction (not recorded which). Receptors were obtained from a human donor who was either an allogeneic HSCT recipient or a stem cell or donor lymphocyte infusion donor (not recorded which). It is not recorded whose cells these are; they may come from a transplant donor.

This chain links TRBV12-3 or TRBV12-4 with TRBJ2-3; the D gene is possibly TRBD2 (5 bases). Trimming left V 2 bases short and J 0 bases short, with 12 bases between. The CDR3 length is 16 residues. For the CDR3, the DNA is TGTGCCAGCAGTTTAAGAGGCAGGAGGAGCACAGATACGCAGTATTTT. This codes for CASSLRGRRSTDTQYF.

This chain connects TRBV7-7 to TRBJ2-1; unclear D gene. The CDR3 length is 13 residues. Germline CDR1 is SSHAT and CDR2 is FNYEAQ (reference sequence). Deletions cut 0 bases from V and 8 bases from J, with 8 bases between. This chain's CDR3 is CASSLAFVDEQFF. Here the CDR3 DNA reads TGTGCCAGCAGCTTAGCGTTCGTGGATGAGCAGTTCTTC.

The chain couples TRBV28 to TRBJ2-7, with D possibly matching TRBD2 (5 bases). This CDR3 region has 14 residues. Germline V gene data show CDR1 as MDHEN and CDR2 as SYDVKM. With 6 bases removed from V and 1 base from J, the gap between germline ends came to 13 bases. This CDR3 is CASRPDYRSYEQYF. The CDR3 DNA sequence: TGTGCCAGCAGACCTGACTATAGATCCTACGAGCAGTACTTC.

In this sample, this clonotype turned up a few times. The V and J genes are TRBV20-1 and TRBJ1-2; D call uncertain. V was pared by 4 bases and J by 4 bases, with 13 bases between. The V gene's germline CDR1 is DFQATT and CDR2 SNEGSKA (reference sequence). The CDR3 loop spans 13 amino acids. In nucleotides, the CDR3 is TGCAGTGCTACCACTGGGGTATCCTATGGCTACACCTTC. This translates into CSATTGVSYGYTF.

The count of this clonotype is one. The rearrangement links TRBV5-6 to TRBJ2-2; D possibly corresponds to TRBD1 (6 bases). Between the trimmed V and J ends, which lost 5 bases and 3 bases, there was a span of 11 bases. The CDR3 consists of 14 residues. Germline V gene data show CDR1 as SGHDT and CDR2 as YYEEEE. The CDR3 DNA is TGTGCCAGCAGAAACAGGGTATACACCGGGGAGCTGTTTTTT. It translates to CASRNRVYTGELFF. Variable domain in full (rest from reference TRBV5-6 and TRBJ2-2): DAGVTQSPTHLIKTRGQQVTLRCSPKSGHDTVSWYQQALGQGPQFIFQYYEEEERQRGNFPDRFSGHQFPNYSSELNVNALLLGDSALYLCASRNRVYTGELFFGEGSRLTVL.

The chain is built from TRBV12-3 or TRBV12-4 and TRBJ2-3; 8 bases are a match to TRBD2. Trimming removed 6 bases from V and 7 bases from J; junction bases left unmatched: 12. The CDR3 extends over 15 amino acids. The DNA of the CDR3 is TGTGCCAGCAGCCCAACGGGGGGGTTAGCGAATACGCAGTATTTT. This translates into CASSPTGGLANTQYF.

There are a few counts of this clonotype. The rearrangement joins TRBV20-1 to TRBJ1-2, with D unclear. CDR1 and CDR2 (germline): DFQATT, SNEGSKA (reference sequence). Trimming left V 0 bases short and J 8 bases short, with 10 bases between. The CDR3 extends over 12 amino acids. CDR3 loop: CSARDTSEGYTF. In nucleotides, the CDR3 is TGCAGTGCTAGAGATACGTCGGAAGGCTACACCTTC.

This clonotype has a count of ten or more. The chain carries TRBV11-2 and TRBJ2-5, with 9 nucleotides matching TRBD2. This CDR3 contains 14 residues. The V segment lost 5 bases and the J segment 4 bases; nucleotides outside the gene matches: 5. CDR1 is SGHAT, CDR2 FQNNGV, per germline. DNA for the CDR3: TGTGCCAGCAGCCCTAGCGGGACTGTAGAGACCCAGTACTTC. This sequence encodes CASSPSGTVETQYF.

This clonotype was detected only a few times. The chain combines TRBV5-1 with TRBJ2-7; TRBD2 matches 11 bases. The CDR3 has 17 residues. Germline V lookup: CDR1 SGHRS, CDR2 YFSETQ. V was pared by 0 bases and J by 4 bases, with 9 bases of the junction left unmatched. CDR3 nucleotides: TGCGCCAGCAGCTTGGCCGAATTAGCGGGAGGGCGATACGAGCAGTACTTC. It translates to CASSLAELAGGRYEQYF. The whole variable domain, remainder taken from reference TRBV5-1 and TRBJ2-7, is KAGVTQTPRYLIKTRGQQVTLSCSPISGHRSVSWYQQTPGQGLQFLFEYFSETQRNKGNFPGRFSGRQFSNSRSEMNVSTLELGDSALYLCASSLAELAGGRYEQYFGPGTRLTVT.

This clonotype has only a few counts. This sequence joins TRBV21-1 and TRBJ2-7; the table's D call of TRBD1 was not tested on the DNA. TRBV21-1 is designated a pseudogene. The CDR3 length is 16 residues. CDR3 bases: TGTGCCAGCAGCGTATGGGGACGGAAGAGCTCCTACGAGCAGTACTTC. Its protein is CASSVWGRKSSYEQYF.

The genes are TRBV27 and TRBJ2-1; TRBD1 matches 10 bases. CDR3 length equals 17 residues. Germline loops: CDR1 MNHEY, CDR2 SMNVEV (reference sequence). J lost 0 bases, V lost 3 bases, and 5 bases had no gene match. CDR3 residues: CASSFRDRGNSYNEQFF. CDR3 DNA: TGTGCCAGCAGTTTCCGGGACAGGGGTAACTCCTACAATGAGCAGTTCTTC.